Following are 24 T cell receptor beta chains from one sample sequenced in a study of radiation and T cells in renal cell carcinoma. Produced via immunoSEQ multiplex PCR; TCRdb's table is partial and in-frame only. The data contain approximately 120,000 clones, roughly 80% of them singletons. The time point is: baseline pretreatment blood. The sample's treatment: 15 Gy SBRT to primary tumor, nephrectomy 4 weeks later. The material was blood, obtained from a patient whose treatment included radiotherapy and nephrectomy. The source of these receptors is a woman aged 60 to 75 with renal cell carcinoma.

The chain links TRBV28 to TRBJ2-6; D remains unclear. Germline lookup yields CDR1 MDHEN and CDR2 SYDVKM. This CDR3 is built from 12 residues. Trimming removed 5 bases at V and 8 bases at J, with 7 bases between. CDR3 nucleotide sequence: TGTGCCAGCAGTCCAGGAACCAACGTCCTGACTTTC. Translating gives CASSPGTNVLTF.

The J gene is TRBJ2-7, the V gene TRBV7-9, with D unresolved. CDR3 length: 13 residues. V lost 5 bases to trimming and J lost 0 bases, with 8 bases between them. Germline loops: CDR1 SEHNR, CDR2 FQNEAQ (reference sequence). This chain's CDR3 is CASSPPSSYEQYF. The CDR3 DNA reads TGTGCCAGCAGCCCGCCCAGCTCCTACGAGCAGTACTTC.

This chain joins TRBV4-2 and TRBJ2-7; D ambiguous. This CDR3 is built from 14 residues. Trimming shortened V by 0 bases and J by 3 bases, and 9 bases separated the two germline ends. CDR1 is LGHNA and CDR2 is YNFKEQ in the germline V gene. The CDR3 spells CASSQDLVLYEQYF. Written as DNA, the CDR3 is TGTGCCAGCAGCCAAGATCTGGTTCTCTACGAGCAGTACTTC.

In DNA form, the CDR3 reads TGCGCCAGCAGCTCCTCCCCCGTGGCCGGGGAGCAGTACTTC. This translates into CASSSSPVAGEQYF. This chain uses TRBV5-1 with TRBJ2-7; no definite D call. The V gene's germline CDR1 is SGHRS and CDR2 YFSETQ. V lost 3 bases and J 7 bases, leaving 17 bases between the germline ends. This CDR3 spans 14 amino acids.

Only one count was recorded for this clone. This chain uses TRBV20-1 with TRBJ2-1, with unresolved D. Germline loops: CDR1 DFQATT, CDR2 SNEGSKA (reference sequence). Trimming removed 5 bases at V and 3 bases at J, with 2 bases between. This CDR3 comprises 10 residues. In DNA, the CDR3 is TGCAGTGCTCTCTACAATGAGCAGTTCTTC. Encoded protein: CSALYNEQFF.

The CDR3 bases are TGTGCCAGCAGTGAAACCTCCCGCGGTCCCTTCTACGAGCAGTACTTC. Translating it yields CASSETSRGPFYEQYF. The chain joins TRBV2 to TRBJ2-7; D is uncertain. Trimming took 2 bases from V and 3 from J, leaving 17 bases between them. The CDR3 totals 16 residues. Germline assignment: CDR1 SNHLY and CDR2 FYNNEI.

The chain combines TRBV4-3 with TRBJ2-7; TRBD1 matches 7 bases. Trimming at V came to 4 bases and at J to 3 bases, leaving 12 bases not matched to a gene. This CDR3 spans 16 amino acids. Per germline, CDR1 LGHNA and CDR2 YSLEER. Here the CDR3 DNA reads TGCGCCAGCAGCCTCACGAATTCGGACAGGAGCTACGAGCAGTACTTC. This sequence encodes CASSLTNSDRSYEQYF.

The rearrangement joins TRBV7-8 to TRBJ2-3; D is possibly TRBD2 (6 bases). Between the trimmed V and J ends, which lost 3 bases and 6 bases, there was a span of 19 bases. The CDR3 spans 16 residues. Germline V lookup: CDR1 SGHVS, CDR2 FQNEAQ. The CDR3 protein is CASSFSSARFVDTQYF. The DNA of the CDR3 is TGTGCCAGCAGCTTCTCTAGCGCGCGCTTCGTTGATACGCAGTATTTT.

This chain connects TRBV5-1 to TRBJ2-7; tentative D call: TRBD2 (6 bases). The germline CDR1 and CDR2 sequences are SGHRS and YFSETQ. The CDR3 sequence is 15 residues long. The germline V and J ends were trimmed by 7 bases and 0 bases, with 17 bases remaining between them. The CDR3 sequence is CASFREPDGSYEQYF. CDR3 bases: TGCGCCAGCTTTCGGGAGCCGGACGGCTCCTACGAGCAGTACTTC. The full variable domain, with the rest looked up from reference TRBV5-1 and TRBJ2-7, is KAGVTQTPRYLIKTRGQQVTLSCSPISGHRSVSWYQQTPGQGLQFLFEYFSETQRNKGNFPGRFSGRQFSNSRSEMNVSTLELGDSALYLCASFREPDGSYEQYFGPGTRLTVT.

The chain is built from TRBV4-1 and TRBJ1-1; 8 positions match TRBD1. Per germline, CDR1 MGHRA and CDR2 YSYEKL. The length of the CDR3 is 15 residues. V lost 3 bases, J lost 1 base, and 4 bases stayed unmatched. The CDR3 DNA is TGCGCCAGCAGCCAGACCGGGACAGGGAACACTGAAGCTTTCTTT. Its translation: CASSQTGTGNTEAFF.

The chain couples TRBV7-2 to TRBJ2-7, with D possibly being TRBD2 (6 bases). The germline CDR1 and CDR2 sequences are SGHTA and FQGNSA. The CDR3 length is 14 residues. The V end was cut by 2 bases, the J end by 7 bases, with 15 bases between. The CDR3 coding sequence is TGTGCCAGCAGCTTACTAGCGTCATCGGGGGAGCAGTACTTC. It translates to CASSLLASSGEQYF. The variable domain in full, completed from reference TRBV7-2 and TRBJ2-7, reads GAGVSQSPSNKVTEKGKDVELRCDPISGHTALYWYRQSLGQGLEFLIYFQGNSAPDKSGLPSDRFSAERTGGSVSTLTIQRTQQEDSAVYLCASSLLASSGEQYFGPGTRLTVT.

The table lists this clone with a few counts. Within the sample, other DNA sequences also encode this same CDR3. The chain combines TRBV28 with TRBJ2-1; D unclear. The CDR3 runs to 11 residues. Germline CDR1 and CDR2: MDHEN and SYDVKM. Trimming removed 3 bases at V and 4 bases at J, with 1 base between. Here the CDR3 DNA reads TGTGCCAGCAGTTTGTACAATGAGCAGTTCTTC. Amino acid sequence: CASSLYNEQFF.

The gene calls are TRBV7-2 and TRBJ2-1, with TRBD2 matching over 10 bases. Germline V gene lookup returns CDR1 SGHTA and CDR2 FQGNSA. J gave up 9 bases and V 4 bases, and 6 bases lay outside the gene matches. This CDR3 contains 14 residues. CDR3 region: CASSSRTSGIEQFF. CDR3 DNA: TGTGCCAGCAGCTCCCGGACTAGCGGTATTGAGCAGTTCTTC.

This clone was seen just once. The chain carries TRBV9 and TRBJ2-7; TRBD2 aligns across 8 bases. The CDR3 contains 15 residues. V shed 5 bases, J shed 2 bases, and the junction held 9 bases outside the gene matches. Germline-derived CDR1 and CDR2 are SGDLS and YYNGEE. The CDR3 protein is CASSDGVAGTYEQYF. In nucleotides, the CDR3 is TGTGCCAGCAGTGACGGGGTAGCGGGGACCTACGAGCAGTACTTC.

This rearrangement joins TRBV6-5 to TRBJ1-2; D is unclear. From germline, CDR1 is MNHEY and CDR2 SVGAGI. V dropped 8 bases and J dropped 8 bases, with 21 bases sitting between them. This CDR3 has 14 residues. The CDR3 loop is CASAALRVRSGYTF. DNA of the CDR3: TGTGCCAGCGCCGCCCTGAGGGTACGGTCGGGCTACACCTTC.

The V gene is TRBV7-3, the J gene TRBJ1-1, with D possibly being TRBD1 (6 bases). Germline CDR1 reads SGHTA; CDR2 reads FQGTGA. V was clipped by 5 bases and J by 3 bases, with 13 bases between them. The length of the CDR3 is 14 residues. The DNA for the CDR3 is TGTGCCAGCAGCCGAGGGGGAAGGGACACTGAAGCTTTCTTT. It translates to CASSRGGRDTEAFF.

This clone was seen once. The chain combines TRBV5-6 with TRBJ2-7; no clear D. Germline loops: CDR1 SGHDT, CDR2 YYEEEE. The CDR3 totals 13 residues. V was shortened by 4 bases and J by 7 bases, with 15 bases between the two germline ends. The CDR3 sequence is CASSRDTTREQYF. As DNA, the CDR3 is TGTGCCAGCAGCCGTGACACCACGCGGGAGCAGTACTTC.

V usage is TRBV11-2 and J usage is TRBJ2-7; a possible D gene is TRBD1 (6 bases). CDR3 size: 15 residues. V shed 4 bases and J shed 0 bases, with 13 bases lying between them. Germline CDR1 and CDR2: SGHAT and FQNNGV. CDR3 residues: CASSSDRSSSYEQYF. In DNA form, the CDR3 reads TGTGCCAGCAGCTCCGACAGGTCAAGCTCCTACGAGCAGTACTTC.

This rearrangement joins TRBV29-1 to TRBJ2-7, with TRBD2 matching over 12 bases. The CDR3 totals 13 residues. The junction had 7 bases not matched to a gene; V was cut back by 7 bases and J by 6 bases. The germline V gene has CDR1 SQVTM and CDR2 ANQGSEA. The CDR3 DNA reads TGCAGCGCCACCACTAGCGGGAGGTCCGAGCAGTACTTC. Its translation: CSATTSGRSEQYF.

This clone was seen once. The chain employs TRBV4-3 and TRBJ2-2; a possible D gene is TRBD2 (6 bases). The CDR3 covers 12 residues. V dropped 5 bases and J dropped 7 bases, with 8 bases sitting between them. The germline gives CDR1 LGHNA, CDR2 YSLEER. As DNA, the CDR3 is TGCGCCAGCAGCTTCGGGGGCGGGGAGCTGTTTTTT. Its translation: CASSFGGGELFF.

The chain employs TRBV29-1 and TRBJ2-5; the D is unclear. This CDR3 has 10 amino acids. Germline CDR1 is SQVTM and CDR2 is ANQGSEA. Trimming took off 4 bases at V and 5 bases at J, with 5 bases between the two ends. Written as DNA, the CDR3 is TGCAGCGTTGTTAGGGAGACCCAGTACTTC. Amino acids: CSVVRETQYF.

The chain combines TRBV7-2 with TRBJ2-7; no clear D gene. Trimming pared 3 bases from V and 4 bases from J, leaving 19 bases between. The CDR3 is made up of 16 amino acids. Germline values: CDR1 SGHTA, CDR2 FQGNSA. The CDR3 spells CASSFSGFNLEYEQYF. The CDR3 bases are TGTGCCAGCAGCTTTTCAGGTTTTAACTTAGAGTACGAGCAGTACTTC.

In this sample, this clone turned up a few times. The chain carries TRBV4-1 and TRBJ1-2, with TRBD1 matching 12 bases. The CDR3 is 18 amino acids. V trimming: 1 base; J trimming: 3 bases; junction bases outside the gene matches: 9. Looked up from germline, CDR1 is MGHRA and CDR2 is YSYEKL. The CDR3 region has the DNA TGCGCCAGCAGCCAAGTACCGGGACAGGGGGCGTTTGACTATGGCTACACCTTC. As protein: CASSQVPGQGAFDYGYTF.

The chain links TRBV28 to TRBJ2-2, with D maybe TRBD2 (5 bases). The V end was cut by 4 bases, the J end by 6 bases, with 9 bases between. Germline V gene lookup returns CDR1 MDHEN and CDR2 SYDVKM. There are 13 residues in the CDR3. In nucleotides, the CDR3 is TGTGCCAGCAGTTATGTGGGAGCCGGGGAGCTGTTTTTT. Protein product: CASSYVGAGELFF.